The 30 T cell receptor beta chains below come from one sample, sequenced in a study of T cell responses to AZD1222 COVID-19 vaccine. Sequencing was performed with immunoSEQ multiplex PCR; in TCRdb, only in-frame clones are kept and a portion is missing. Of under 140,000 clones in the sample, 85% to 90% were seen once. The input for sequencing was peripheral blood, taken 28 days after the second AZD1222 dose. The receptors here all came from an adult who received the AZD1222 COVID-19 vaccine.

The rearrangement uses TRBV5-1 and TRBJ1-4, with no clear D. Trimming took off 0 bases at V and 0 bases at J, with 9 bases between the two ends. There are 16 residues in the CDR3. Germline V gives CDR1 SGHRS, CDR2 YFSETQ. The CDR3 region is CASSLEGSATNEKLFF. The CDR3 DNA follows: TGCGCCAGCAGCTTGGAGGGAAGTGCAACTAATGAAAAACTGTTTTTT.

This clone showed up just once. The gene calls are TRBV18 and TRBJ1-4; unclear D gene. CDR1 is KGHSH and CDR2 is LQKENI in the germline V gene. V lost 3 bases and J lost 3, with 5 bases in between. The CDR3 length is 13 residues. CDR3 bases: TGTGCCAGCTCACCCCAGTCTAATGAAAAACTGTTTTTT. It codes for CASSPQSNEKLFF. Full variable domain (rest looked up from reference TRBV18 and TRBJ1-4): NAGVMQNPRHLVRRRGQEARLRCSPMKGHSHVYWYRQLPEEGLKFMVYLQKENIIDESGMPKERFSAEFPKEGPSILRIQQVVRGDSAAYFCASSPQSNEKLFFGSGTQLSVL.

The chain recombines TRBV6-5 with TRBJ2-5; a weak D match, TRBD2 (6 bases). Deletions cut 2 bases from V and 0 bases from J, with 10 bases between. The CDR3 consists of 15 residues. CDR1 and CDR2 (germline): MNHEY, SVGAGI. The CDR3 region is CASSYNVADQETQYF. In DNA form, the CDR3 reads TGTGCCAGCAGTTACAATGTAGCGGACCAAGAGACCCAGTACTTC.

J is TRBJ2-5 and V is TRBV5-1, with 9 bases matching TRBD1. This CDR3 comprises 15 residues. Germline CDR1 is SGHRS and CDR2 is YFSETQ. V trimming: 2 bases; J trimming: 4 bases; junction bases outside the gene matches: 6. The CDR3 coding sequence is TGCGCCAGCAGCTTTGGGACAGGGTCAGGAGAGACCCAGTACTTC. Amino acid sequence: CASSFGTGSGETQYF.

The chain combines TRBV28 with TRBJ1-1; a weak D match, TRBD1 (5 bases). Trimming stripped 6 bases from V and 0 bases from J, with 14 bases between. This CDR3 has 15 amino acids. Germline-derived CDR1 and CDR2 are MDHEN and SYDVKM. The CDR3 sequence: CASRQDLSLNTEAFF. The CDR3 DNA reads TGTGCCAGCAGACAGGACTTAAGCTTGAACACTGAAGCTTTCTTT. The variable domain in full, with the rest retrieved from reference TRBV28 and TRBJ1-1, is DVKVTQSSRYLVKRTGEKVFLECVQDMDHENMFWYRQDPGLGLRLIYFSYDVKMKEKGDIPEGYSVSREKKERFSLILESASTNQTSMYLCASRQDLSLNTEAFFGQGTRLTVV.

The chain is built from TRBV5-1 and TRBJ2-5, with TRBD2 as a possible D gene (5 bases). CDR1 is SGHRS, CDR2 YFSETQ, per germline. Trimming shortened V by 4 bases and J by 4 bases, and 14 bases separated the two germline ends. The CDR3 sequence is 14 residues long. CDR3 bases: TGCGCCAGCAGCCCGCAAGGAGGTTTAGAGACCCAGTACTTC. It codes for CASSPQGGLETQYF.

The genes are TRBV4-2 and TRBJ1-1; D is undetermined. The germline gives CDR1 LGHNA, CDR2 YNFKEQ. This CDR3 region has 12 residues. V lost 0 bases and J 4 bases, leaving 3 bases between the germline ends. The CDR3 protein is CASSQETTEAFF. CDR3 coding DNA: TGTGCCAGCAGCCAAGAAACCACTGAAGCTTTCTTT.

The CDR3 DNA reads as TGCGCCAGCAGCCCCGGGACTAGCGGGAGTTATCCCTCCTACGAGCAGTACTTC. It encodes CASSPGTSGSYPSYEQYF. V usage is TRBV5-1 and J usage is TRBJ2-7; 14 bases align to TRBD2. V shed 4 bases and J 0 bases; nucleotides not matched to a gene: 9. The CDR3 extends over 18 amino acids. Germline V gene lookup returns CDR1 SGHRS and CDR2 YFSETQ.

The chain combines TRBV7-2 with TRBJ1-2; 7 bases align to TRBD1. CDR1 is SGHTA and CDR2 is FQGNSA in the germline V gene. This CDR3 is 15 amino acids long. V was clipped by 5 bases and J by 5 bases; unmatched bases: 11. Here the CDR3 reads CASSPQTGLFYGYTF. DNA for the CDR3: TGTGCCAGCAGCCCCCAGACAGGGTTATTTTATGGCTACACCTTC. The full variable domain, completed using reference TRBV7-2 and TRBJ1-2, is GAGVSQSPSNKVTEKGKDVELRCDPISGHTALYWYRQSLGQGLEFLIYFQGNSAPDKSGLPSDRFSAERTGGSVSTLTIQRTQQEDSAVYLCASSPQTGLFYGYTFGSGTRLTVV.

This clone was observed a single time. The V gene is TRBV7-3, the J gene TRBJ1-2; 12 bases fit TRBD1. With 5 bases clipped from V and 8 bases from J, the junction kept 6 bases outside the gene matches. The CDR3 is made up of 14 amino acids. CDR1 and CDR2 (germline): SGHTA, FQGTGA. CDR3 region: CASSDGTGGLGYTF. The CDR3 region has the DNA TGTGCCAGCAGCGACGGGACAGGGGGCTTGGGCTACACCTTC.

The genes are TRBV6-5 and TRBJ2-5; unclear D gene. The V gene lost 2 bases and the J gene lost 2 bases, with 6 bases spanning the gap. There are 13 residues in the CDR3. Germline assignment: CDR1 MNHEY and CDR2 SVGAGI. The CDR3 loop is CASSYGHQETQYF. The CDR3 coding sequence is TGTGCCAGCAGTTACGGGCATCAAGAGACCCAGTACTTC.

The chain couples TRBV18 to TRBJ1-2, with 10 nucleotides matching TRBD1. The CDR3 is 16 amino acids. The junction had 6 bases not matched to a gene; V was cut back by 3 bases and J by 2 bases. Germline lookup yields CDR1 KGHSH and CDR2 LQKENI. The CDR3 reads CASSPQPGQGNYGYTF. Written as DNA, the CDR3 is TGTGCCAGCTCACCGCAACCGGGACAGGGGAACTATGGCTACACCTTC.

The chain has TRBV2 and TRBJ1-4, with D unclear. Germline CDR1 is SNHLY and CDR2 is FYNNEI. V was clipped by 7 bases and J by 0 bases, with 9 bases between them. The CDR3 extends over 14 amino acids. The CDR3: CASTETATNEKLFF. The CDR3 bases are TGTGCCAGCACAGAAACAGCAACTAATGAAAAACTGTTTTTT.

This clone showed up just a few times. CDR3 nucleotides: TGTGCCAGCAGTTTCGCTTCTGGGGGCAATCAGCCCCAGCATTTT. Its protein is CASSFASGGNQPQHF. V and J are TRBV27 and TRBJ1-5; D not certain. V lost 3 bases and J lost 2, with 11 bases in between. This CDR3 spans 15 amino acids. Looked up from germline, CDR1 is MNHEY and CDR2 is SMNVEV (reference sequence).

The count of this clone is one. The chain carries TRBV10-3 and TRBJ2-2; no firm D call. V shed 6 bases and J shed 2 bases, with 7 bases lying between them. The CDR3 loop spans 13 amino acids. Germline assignment: CDR1 ENHRY and CDR2 SYGVKD. In DNA form, the CDR3 reads TGTGCCATCAGGAAGGGAAACACCGGGGAGCTGTTTTTT. Translated, it gives CAIRKGNTGELFF.

The chain combines TRBV3-1 (or the pseudogene TRBV3-2) with TRBJ2-7; the match to TRBD2 covers 9 bases. The length of the CDR3 is 14 residues. V was pared by 1 base and J by 6 bases, with 4 bases of the junction left unmatched. Per the germline V gene, CDR1 is LGHDT and CDR2 is YNNKEL (reference sequence). CDR3 DNA: TGTGCCAGCAGCCAAGCAGCGGGAGGTAGCGAGCAGTACTTC. Protein: CASSQAAGGSEQYF.

V gene TRBV19 combines with J gene TRBJ2-6; D call uncertain. Trimming removed 2 bases at V and 3 bases at J, with 14 bases between. The CDR3 is made up of 17 amino acids. Germline V lookup: CDR1 LNHDA, CDR2 SQIVND (reference sequence). The CDR3 reads CASSINGRLGGANVLTF. The CDR3 DNA sequence: TGTGCCAGTAGTATAAATGGCAGGCTCGGTGGGGCCAACGTCCTGACTTTC. The variable domain in full, with the rest retrieved from reference TRBV19 and TRBJ2-6, is DGGITQSPKYLFRKEGQNVTLSCEQNLNHDAMYWYRQDPGQGLRLIYYSQIVNDFQKGDIAEGYSVSREKKESFPLTVTSAQKNPTAFYLCASSINGRLGGANVLTFGAGSRLTVL.

The chain is built from TRBV7-2 and TRBJ2-3, with 8 bases identical to TRBD1. The junction had 8 bases not matched to a gene; V was cut back by 1 base and J by 5 bases. The germline V gene encodes CDR1 SGHTA and CDR2 FQGNSA. The CDR3 is 16 amino acids. In DNA form, the CDR3 reads TGTGCCAGCAGCTTAGATTCGCGGACAGGGATAGATACGCAGTATTTT. Translated, it gives CASSLDSRTGIDTQYF.

The J gene is TRBJ1-5, the V gene TRBV19; D unresolved. Germline CDR1 reads LNHDA; CDR2 reads SQIVND (reference sequence). This CDR3 has 15 residues. V lost 9 bases to trimming and J lost 6 bases, with 21 bases between them. In DNA, the CDR3 is TGTGCCAGCGATGCGACACACTATAGCGGTCAGCCCCAGCATTTT. It codes for CASDATHYSGQPQHF.

This sequence joins TRBV18 and TRBJ2-1, with 10 positions matching TRBD2. Germline V gives CDR1 KGHSH, CDR2 LQKENI. This CDR3 is 15 amino acids long. After removal of 1 base from V and 7 bases from J, the junction contained 4 bases not matched to a gene. CDR3: CASSPLAGGRNEQFF. The CDR3 DNA reads TGTGCCAGCTCACCACTAGCGGGGGGCCGGAATGAGCAGTTCTTC.

In its sample, this clone was seen a few times. This same CDR3 is encoded by further DNA sequences in the sample. The rearrangement joins TRBV20-1 to TRBJ2-5; no clear D. The V end lost 2 bases, the J end lost 5 bases, and 6 bases lay between the germline ends. The V gene's germline CDR1 is DFQATT and CDR2 SNEGSKA (reference sequence). This CDR3 has 11 residues. This CDR3 is CSARSRETQYF. The CDR3 nucleotides read TGCAGTGCTAGATCTAGGGAGACCCAGTACTTC.

The chain joins TRBV5-1 to TRBJ2-1; TRBD2 aligns across 8 bases. Germline loops: CDR1 SGHRS, CDR2 YFSETQ. The ends lost 4 bases at V and 9 bases at J; junction bases unmatched: 15. The CDR3 contains 16 residues. CDR3 DNA sequence: TGCGCCAGCAGCGCGCCGGGACTAGGGGTTTATAGTGAGCAGTTCTTC. It is translated as CASSAPGLGVYSEQFF.

The chain has TRBV2 and TRBJ1-5; 8 nucleotides match TRBD1. Germline values: CDR1 SNHLY, CDR2 FYNNEI. This CDR3 has 14 residues. The V segment lost 4 bases and the J segment 4 bases; nucleotides outside the gene matches: 3. CDR3 sequence: CASSGGDRNQPQHF. The DNA for the CDR3 is TGTGCCAGCAGTGGAGGGGACAGGAATCAGCCCCAGCATTTT.

This chain uses TRBV5-5 with TRBJ2-5; D not certain. The length of the CDR3 is 12 residues. V was trimmed by 2 bases and J by 2 bases, leaving 4 bases between them. Germline values: CDR1 SGHKS, CDR2 YYEKEE (reference sequence). The CDR3 spells CASSLQQETQYF. The CDR3 bases are TGTGCCAGCAGCTTACAACAAGAGACCCAGTACTTC.

The V and J genes are TRBV28 and TRBJ2-7, with D perhaps matching TRBD2 (5 bases). Trimming cost V 5 bases and J 2 bases, with 13 bases left between them. The CDR3 contains 14 residues. Germline lookup yields CDR1 MDHEN and CDR2 SYDVKM. DNA of the CDR3: TGTGCCAGCAGTGGAGGCAGGCGGGCCTACGAGCAGTACTTC. It translates to CASSGGRRAYEQYF.

The genes are TRBV12-3 or TRBV12-4 and TRBJ2-4; no firm D call. V lost 8 bases, J lost 11 bases, and 13 bases lay in between. The CDR3 loop spans 11 amino acids. The chain's CDR3 is CASASPILQYF. CDR3 DNA sequence: TGTGCCAGCGCCTCCCCGATACTTCAGTACTTC.

This clone occurred once. This sequence joins TRBV28 and TRBJ1-2; D is perhaps TRBD1 (6 bases). CDR3 size: 12 residues. The V end lost 2 bases, the J end lost 6 bases, and 7 bases lay between the germline ends. In germline, CDR1 is MDHEN, CDR2 SYDVKM. CDR3 sequence reads: CASSLGQNGYTF. The CDR3 DNA is TGTGCCAGCAGTTTAGGACAGAATGGCTACACCTTC.

This clone was seen a handful of times. Within the sample, other DNA sequences also encode this same CDR3. The chain combines TRBV5-4 with TRBJ2-5; D possibly corresponds to TRBD2 (6 bases). Trimming took 4 bases from V and 5 from J, leaving 21 bases between them. CDR3 length: 16 residues. Germline V CDR1 and CDR2: SGHNT, YYREEE (reference sequence). The CDR3 DNA reads TGTGCCAGCAGCAGGAGGACTACCGGGCTGTTGGAGACCCAGTACTTC. Translating it yields CASSRRTTGLLETQYF.

The rearrangement links TRBV7-6 to TRBJ1-4, with 9 nucleotides matching TRBD1. This CDR3 is built from 18 residues. Germline CDR1 is SGHVS and CDR2 is FNYEAQ. V lost 1 base, J lost 7 bases, and 13 bases stayed unmatched. This CDR3 is CASSLGKLYDRGGEKLFF. The DNA for the CDR3 is TGTGCCAGCAGCTTAGGGAAGCTATACGACAGGGGGGGTGAAAAACTGTTTTTT. Full variable domain (rest looked up from reference TRBV7-6 and TRBJ1-4): GAGVSQSPRYKVTKRGQDVALRCDPISGHVSLYWYRQALGQGPEFLTYFNYEAQQDKSGLPNDRFSAERPEGSISTLTIQRTEQRDSAMYRCASSLGKLYDRGGEKLFFGSGTQLSVL.

This chain joins TRBV27 and TRBJ1-6, with D hard to call. V was clipped by 5 bases and J by 5 bases, with 13 bases between them. Germline assignment: CDR1 MNHEY and CDR2 SMNVEV (reference sequence). This CDR3 contains 15 residues. CDR3 sequence reads: CASSPYRDHNSPLHF. CDR3 nucleotide sequence: TGTGCCAGCAGTCCATACCGGGATCATAATTCACCCCTCCACTTT.